The 15 T cell receptor beta chains below all came from one sample that was sequenced in a study of spatial heterogeneity in lung cancer. From the 5' RACE reads, TCRdb called clonotypes with MiXCR, one entry per CDR3 protein. The sample holds roughly 3,900 distinct CDR3 sequences, approximately 10% seen once. The study's findings and limits: Within tumors, counts of expanded alpha and beta TCRs tracked tumor mutation counts.

Specified time point: sample taken at primary tumor resection. These TCRs are of unknown antigen specificity. The source was lung tumor tissue, collected at surgery. The origin of the receptors is a female donor with early-stage non-small cell lung cancer.

This clonotype is deemed medium-sized. The gene calls are TRBV5-5 and TRBJ1-6; no clear D. This CDR3 has 13 residues. V lost 0 bases and J 7 bases, leaving 5 bases between the germline ends. Germline lookup yields CDR1 SGHKS and CDR2 YYEKEE (reference sequence). CDR3 loop: CASSLGGNSPLHF. The CDR3 bases are TGTGCCAGCAGCTTGGGAGGGAATTCACCCCTCCACTTT.

The J gene is TRBJ2-5, the V gene TRBV5-4, with 8 bases lining up with TRBD2. This CDR3 has 15 amino acids. Germline trimming cut 0 bases from V and 4 bases from J; bases unmatched to any gene: 5. CDR1 is SGHNT and CDR2 is YYREEE in the germline V gene (reference sequence). For the CDR3, the DNA is TGTGCCAGCAGCTTGGCACCGGGGGGGACAGAGACCCAGTACTTC. Translating it yields CASSLAPGGTETQYF.

By share of the sample, this clonotype is medium-sized (0.01 to 0.1%). The chain uses TRBV20-1 and TRBJ2-5, with D perhaps given as TRBD1 or TRBD2 (5 bases each). The germline V gene encodes CDR1 DFQATT and CDR2 SNEGSKA (reference sequence). This CDR3 contains 12 residues. CDR3 bases: TGCAGCTGTTGGGGGATCCAAGAGACCCAGTACTTC. It encodes CSCWGIQETQYF.

This clonotype is deemed medium-sized. In DNA, the CDR3 is TGTGCCATCAGTGAGAGATGGGACAGTAGCTACGAGCAGTACTTC. It yields the protein CAISERWDSSYEQYF. The rearrangement joins TRBV10-3 to TRBJ2-7; 7 bases map to TRBD1. This CDR3 region has 15 residues. CDR1 and CDR2 (germline): ENHRY, SYGVKD. The junction had 7 bases not matched to a gene; V was cut back by 2 bases and J by 3 bases.

The sample holds a few counts of this clonotype. The chain has TRBV20-1 and TRBJ2-3; no reliable D call. CDR1 DFQATT and CDR2 SNEGSKA come from the germline V gene (reference sequence). The length of the CDR3 is 14 residues. V lost 0 bases to trimming and J lost 2 bases, with 9 bases between them. The DNA for the CDR3 is TGCAGTGCTAGAGATCATGGCACCACAGATACGCAGTATTTT. Translation: CSARDHGTTDTQYF.

By sample share, this clonotype is medium-sized. The chain employs TRBV7-2 and TRBJ2-1; 12 nucleotides match TRBD1. Germline CDR1 and CDR2: SGHTA and FQGNSA. V lost 3 bases to trimming and J lost 9 bases; unmatched junction nucleotides: 6. This CDR3 region has 15 residues. CDR3 nucleotides: TGTGCCAGCAGCTTCAAAGGGACAGGGGGCTTTGAGCAGTTCTTC. Protein sequence: CASSFKGTGGFEQFF.

This clonotype is judged medium-sized. The CDR3, as DNA: TGTGCCAGCAGTTTCGGCGAGAACTATGGCTACACCTTC. Its protein is CASSFGENYGYTF. This sequence joins TRBV12-3 or TRBV12-4 and TRBJ1-2; D call uncertain. V was shortened by 3 bases and J by 2 bases, with 7 bases between the two germline ends. This CDR3 has 13 amino acids.

This clonotype was counted between two and nine times. The chain joins TRBV9 to TRBJ1-2, with a tentative D call TRBD1 (6 bases). Germline CDR1 and CDR2: SGDLS and YYNGEE. This CDR3 is built from 13 residues. The V end lost 4 bases, the J end lost 3 bases, and 10 bases lay between the germline ends. CDR3 in DNA: TGTGCCAGCAGCAGAGGGGGAGACTATGGCTACACCTTC. It yields the protein CASSRGGDYGYTF.

This clonotype ranks as medium-sized. CDR3 coding DNA: TGCAGTGCTAGAGTTGCGGGGAAAGAGACCCAGTACTTC. Translated: CSARVAGKETQYF. The chain couples TRBV20-1 to TRBJ2-5, with a weak D call TRBD2 (6 bases). V dropped 1 base and J dropped 3 bases, with 9 bases sitting between them. Germline loops: CDR1 DFQATT, CDR2 SNEGSKA (reference sequence). The CDR3 consists of 13 residues.

This clonotype is judged medium-sized. The V gene is TRBV30, the J gene TRBJ2-3; TRBD2 aligns across 12 bases. The CDR3 runs 15 residues. Germline V gene lookup returns CDR1 GTSNPN and CDR2 SVGIG (reference sequence). V lost 0 bases to trimming and J lost 8 bases; unmatched junction nucleotides: 6. CDR3 in amino acids: CAWSVLSSGGATQYF. The DNA of the CDR3 is TGTGCCTGGAGTGTACTGTCTAGCGGGGGGGCTACGCAGTATTTT.

This clonotype is deemed hyperexpanded. The chain couples TRBV7-3 to TRBJ2-3, with D uncertain. V lost 3 bases, J lost 0 bases, and 4 bases lay in between. CDR1 is SGHTA, CDR2 FQGTGA, per germline. The CDR3 consists of 13 residues. For the CDR3, the DNA is TGTGCCAGCAGCTTTAAAAGCACAGATACGCAGTATTTT. Protein product: CASSFKSTDTQYF.

By its share, this clonotype is medium-sized. The V gene is TRBV2, the J gene TRBJ1-2; no definite D call. The germline V gene encodes CDR1 SNHLY and CDR2 FYNNEI. The V end lost 1 base, the J end lost 2 bases, and 8 bases lay between the germline ends. CDR3 length equals 14 residues. The CDR3: CASSEGAGNYGYTF. CDR3 DNA: TGTGCCAGCAGTGAAGGTGCAGGCAACTATGGCTACACCTTC. Using reference TRBV2 and TRBJ1-2 for the parts outside the CDR3, the full variable domain is EPEVTQTPSHQVTQMGQEVILRCVPISNHLYFYWYRQILGQKVEFLVSFYNNEISEKSEIFDDQFSVERPDGSNFTLKIRSTKLEDSAMYFCASSEGAGNYGYTFGSGTRLTVV.

The chain has TRBV29-1 and TRBJ1-1, with D perhaps matching TRBD1 (5 bases). Per the germline V gene, CDR1 is SQVTM and CDR2 is ANQGSEA. CDR3 length: 14 amino acids. The V end lost 6 bases, the J end lost 2 bases, and 16 bases lay between the germline ends. The DNA of the CDR3 is TGCAGCGTGGGGGGACTCACGGGAAACACTGAAGCTTTCTTT. Protein: CSVGGLTGNTEAFF.

This clonotype has only a few counts. The chain uses TRBV9 and TRBJ1-1, with TRBD1 matching over 10 bases. Losses at the gene ends were 5 bases for V and 8 bases for J; bases not matched to a gene: 9. Germline assignment: CDR1 SGDLS and CDR2 YYNGEE. The CDR3 covers 14 residues. In nucleotides, the CDR3 is TGTGCCAGCAGTCCCCCCGGACAGGGGGGGGAAGCTTTCTTT. Translating gives CASSPPGQGGEAFF.

By frequency in the sample, this clonotype is medium-sized. This chain links TRBV6-6 with TRBJ2-4; D may be TRBD1 (6 bases). Deletions cut 5 bases from V and 4 bases from J, with 12 bases between. Germline V gene sequence: CDR1 MNHNY, CDR2 SVGAGI (reference sequence). CDR3 length: 14 amino acids. CDR3 bases: TGTGCCAGCAGTGGGGGCCGTGTTAAAAACATTCAGTACTTC. Its protein product is CASSGGRVKNIQYF.